Here is one T cell receptor beta chain with its context. Its antigen is as yet unknown. As every portion of the isolated RNA was reverse transcribed, the sequencing read expressed TCRB transcripts. The repertoire was sequenced with immunoSEQ multiplex PCR; TCRdb's copy has only in-frame clones and lacks some. Among 900,000 or so clones listed, about a sixth were seen once. This sample is part of a study of beta chain features in type 1 diabetes. Study observations and caveats: PCR may have favored shorter templates equally in patients and controls.

Germline CDR1 SGHTA, CDR2 FQGNSA. The V end was cut by 4 bases, the J end by 0 bases, with 10 bases between. The CDR3 covers 15 residues. The sequence was obtained from a woman aged 18 to 35 in good health. V gene TRBV7-2 combines with J gene TRBJ1-3, with a possible D match to TRBD1 (6 bases). The specimen sequenced was naive CD4+ T cells from blood. CDR3 in DNA: TGTGCCAGCAGCTCAGGGGCAAGCTCTGGAAACACCATATATTTT. Amino acid sequence: CASSSGASSGNTIYF.